This T cell receptor beta chain was captured by sequencing in a study of T cell clonotyping in hematopoietic cell transplantation. Across the study: Recipient samples before transplant were obtained post-cytoreduction.

Findings and caveats of the study: Graft donor and pretransplant recipient Inverse Simpson Index values predicted broader posttransplant TCR diversity. Cells were unsorted, so CD4 and CD8 contributions were not separated.

This CDR3 is built from 11 residues. Germline V gene sequence: CDR1 GTSNPN, CDR2 SVGIG (reference sequence). With 5 bases removed from V and 7 bases from J, the gap between germline ends came to 11 bases. The time point was: recipient sample about 28 days before transplant, after cytoreduction. Sequenced by immunoSEQ multiplex PCR; TCRdb stores in-frame clones only, minus some. The sample includes roughly 45,000 clones, 85% to 90% of them seen just once. Concerning this clone itself: What it recognizes is unknown.

The rearrangement uses TRBV30 and TRBJ2-5; no clear D. This receptor was identified in a man between 60 and 70 years old with biphenotypic leukemia. Some clones in this sample may be carry-over from other donors' samples. The material sequenced was peripheral blood mononuclear cells, taken before stem cell transplant. The CDR3: CAWERGVTQYF. CDR3 coding DNA: TGTGCCTGGGAACGTGGGGTGACCCAGTACTTC.